What follows is one T cell receptor (beta chain) and its context. The antigen remains unidentified. This record comes from a study of T cell responses to AZD1222 COVID-19 vaccine. Study observations and caveats: Breadth and depth of Spike-specific TCRs rose after two AZD1222 doses. White British ancestry dominated among donors, who included more females, and clonal diversity was possibly underestimated. Spike regions recognized by vaccine-associated CD4 TCRs spanned the protein, led by 160-218 and 743-854. Samples come after the peak T cell response, not at day 14.

Some clones are missing from TCRdb's copy, which holds only in-frame ones; the method was immunoSEQ multiplex PCR. Here the sample spans 85,000 to 95,000 clones, roughly 90% being singletons. The source of this sequence is an adult who received the AZD1222 COVID-19 vaccine. The sample here was peripheral blood, taken 28 days after the second AZD1222 dose.

This chain's CDR3 is CASSPGRYRSSYEQYF. The CDR3 region has the DNA TGTGCCAGCAGCCCAGGACGGTACCGAAGCTCCTACGAGCAGTACTTC. The chain links TRBV3-1 (or the pseudogene TRBV3-2) to TRBJ2-7; D unclear. This CDR3 has 16 amino acids. Germline-derived CDR1 and CDR2 are LGHDT and YNNKEL (reference sequence). Trimming cost V 4 bases and J 0 bases, with 16 bases left between them.